This TCR beta chain was captured by sequencing in a study of T cell responses to AZD1222 COVID-19 vaccine. Of note for this clone: Its specificity is not known.

The CDR3 consists of 13 residues. Trimming left V 1 base short and J 7 bases short, with 10 bases between. Germline V gene data show CDR1 as SNHLY and CDR2 as FYNNEI. Study results and caveats: It should be noted that donors were predominantly white British and more often female, and clonal diversity was possibly underestimated.

Sequencing used immunoSEQ multiplex PCR; TCRdb keeps in-frame clones, though not all of them. Among 100,000 to 150,000 clones listed, more than 80% were seen once. The sample was peripheral blood, taken 28 days after the second AZD1222 dose. The clonotype comes from an adult who received the AZD1222 COVID-19 vaccine. V and J are TRBV2 and TRBJ2-5, with D hard to call. CDR3 coding DNA: TGTGCCAGCAGTGAAGAGGTGCGCGGGACCCAGTACTTC. It is translated as CASSEEVRGTQYF. Looking up the rest from reference TRBV2 and TRBJ2-5 gives the full variable domain: EPEVTQTPSHQVTQMGQEVILRCVPISNHLYFYWYRQILGQKVEFLVSFYNNEISEKSEIFDDQFSVERPDGSNFTLKIRSTKLEDSAMYFCASSEEVRGTQYFGPGTRLLVL.